The 13 T cell receptor beta chains below all came from one sample that was sequenced in a study of blood T cell repertoires in COVID-19. TCRdb's table, derived via immunoSEQ multiplex PCR, lists solely in-frame clones and lacks some. The data contain over 250,000 clones, over 85% of them seen just once; the ten biggest clones take up 2% to 3%. The sequenced sample consisted of PBMCs or T cells enriched from blood (not recorded which). Receptors were obtained from a man in his 60s who had recovered from COVID-19.

The rearrangement uses TRBV14 and TRBJ1-2, with a possible D match to TRBD1 (5 bases). Germline V gives CDR1 SGHDN, CDR2 FVKESK. Trimming shortened V by 0 bases and J by 2 bases, and 13 bases separated the two germline ends. CDR3 length equals 16 residues. For the CDR3, the DNA is TGTGCCAGCAGCCAAGAGCCGGGACTCATAAACTATGGCTACACCTTC. Translated, it gives CASSQEPGLINYGYTF.

The chain uses TRBV24-1 and TRBJ2-1; 11 positions match TRBD2. CDR3 size: 18 residues. Germline CDR1 is KGHDR and CDR2 is SFDVKD. J was trimmed by 3 bases and V by 3 bases; bases with no gene match: 9. The CDR3 DNA sequence: TGTGCCACCAGTGATCTTCCTTTGACTAGCGGGAACTACAATGAGCAGTTCTTC. Translation gives CATSDLPLTSGNYNEQFF.

The V call is TRBV19, the J call TRBJ1-2; possibly TRBD1 for D (5 bases). CDR3 length: 15 residues. The germline V and J ends were trimmed by 8 bases and 0 bases, with 16 bases remaining between them. Germline-derived CDR1 and CDR2 are LNHDA and SQIVND (reference sequence). The CDR3: CASHSGVGANYGYTF. As DNA, the CDR3 is TGTGCCAGTCACTCGGGGGTAGGAGCTAACTATGGCTACACCTTC.

To note about this clone: Compared with germline, one end of the junction differs, possibly owing to a read error. The chain combines TRBV7-7 with TRBJ1-2; D gene ambiguous. Germline-derived CDR1 and CDR2 are SSHAT and FNYEAQ (reference sequence). The CDR3 contains 14 residues. CDR3 nucleotides: TGTGCTAGCAGCCCGCTGGGAGGGCAGCTATTCTACACCTTC. Encoded protein: CASSPLGGQLFYTF.

The rearrangement uses TRBV7-2 and TRBJ1-2; 9 bases match TRBD1. The CDR3 consists of 14 residues. V shed 5 bases and J 5 bases; nucleotides not matched to a gene: 6. In germline, CDR1 is SGHTA, CDR2 FQGNSA. DNA of the CDR3: TGTGCCAGCAGCCTGGGACAGGGAAGGTATGGCTACACCTTC. Its translation: CASSLGQGRYGYTF. The complete variable domain, with remaining parts taken from reference TRBV7-2 and TRBJ1-2, reads GAGVSQSPSNKVTEKGKDVELRCDPISGHTALYWYRQSLGQGLEFLIYFQGNSAPDKSGLPSDRFSAERTGGSVSTLTIQRTQQEDSAVYLCASSLGQGRYGYTFGSGTRLTVV.

V and J are TRBV7-9 and TRBJ2-1, with 9 bases aligning to TRBD1. This CDR3 comprises 15 residues. Germline V gives CDR1 SEHNR, CDR2 FQNEAQ (reference sequence). With 5 bases clipped from V and 2 bases from J, the junction kept 4 bases outside the gene matches. CDR3 residues: CASSTGQGPYNEQFF. The CDR3, as DNA: TGTGCCAGCAGCACGGGACAGGGACCCTACAATGAGCAGTTCTTC.

The J gene is TRBJ1-2, the V gene TRBV6-2 or TRBV6-3; D is unclear. Germline lookup yields CDR1 MNHEY and CDR2 SVGEGT. Trimming stripped 6 bases from V and 8 bases from J, with 10 bases between. The length of the CDR3 is 11 residues. This CDR3 is CASSHGLGYTF. CDR3 sequence (DNA): TGTGCCAGCAGCCACGGTCTAGGCTACACCTTC.

The chain recombines TRBV2 with TRBJ1-2; 7 nucleotides agree with TRBD1. V lost 2 bases, J lost 1 base, and 4 bases stayed unmatched. This CDR3 is built from 15 residues. Germline values: CDR1 SNHLY, CDR2 FYNNEI. This CDR3 reads CASSETQGRNYGYTF. DNA for the CDR3: TGTGCCAGCAGTGAAACACAGGGGCGTAACTATGGCTACACCTTC.

This clone was observed a single time. V is TRBV30 and J is TRBJ1-4, with 7 bases fitting TRBD1. The CDR3 is 14 residues long. Germline V gene data show CDR1 as GTSNPN and CDR2 as SVGIG (reference sequence). The trim removed 3 bases at V and 8 bases at J, leaving 9 bases unmatched. As DNA, the CDR3 is TGTGCCTGGAGGGAATTAGGGGGCTTGGAAAAACTGTTTTTT. Amino acids: CAWRELGGLEKLFF.

The chain links TRBV18 to TRBJ2-1; 8 nucleotides match TRBD1. Germline V gene data show CDR1 as KGHSH and CDR2 as LQKENI. V gave up 3 bases and J gave up 6 bases; unmatched junction bases: 7. The CDR3 has 15 residues. The CDR3 loop is CASSPSGTGSNEQFF. The DNA of the CDR3 is TGTGCCAGCTCACCGTCCGGGACAGGTAGCAATGAGCAGTTCTTC.

Only one count was recorded for this clone. The V and J genes are TRBV7-2 and TRBJ1-1, with D unclear. Trimming cost V 1 base and J 4 bases, with 16 bases left between them. The germline V gene encodes CDR1 SGHTA and CDR2 FQGNSA. The CDR3 loop spans 16 amino acids. The CDR3 DNA reads as TGTGCCAGCAGCTTAGTCTGGAGCCCGGCGGGCACTGAAGCTTTCTTT. Protein product: CASSLVWSPAGTEAFF.

The chain employs TRBV29-1 and TRBJ2-3; TRBD2 is a possible D gene (5 bases). The CDR3 sequence is 13 residues long. Germline values: CDR1 SQVTM, CDR2 ANQGSEA. V dropped 3 bases and J dropped 1 base, with 8 bases sitting between them. In DNA form, the CDR3 reads TGCAGCGTTGATCTGGAGGGCACAGATACGCAGTATTTT. Protein sequence: CSVDLEGTDTQYF.

The chain has TRBV6-5 and TRBJ2-1; a weak D match, TRBD2 (5 bases). Per the germline V gene, CDR1 is MNHEY and CDR2 is SVGAGI. V was trimmed by 4 bases and J by 2 bases, leaving 15 bases between them. The CDR3 sequence is 16 residues long. Here the CDR3 reads CASSSASPQPYNEQFF. The DNA for the CDR3 is TGTGCCAGCAGTTCGGCTAGCCCACAACCCTACAATGAGCAGTTCTTC.